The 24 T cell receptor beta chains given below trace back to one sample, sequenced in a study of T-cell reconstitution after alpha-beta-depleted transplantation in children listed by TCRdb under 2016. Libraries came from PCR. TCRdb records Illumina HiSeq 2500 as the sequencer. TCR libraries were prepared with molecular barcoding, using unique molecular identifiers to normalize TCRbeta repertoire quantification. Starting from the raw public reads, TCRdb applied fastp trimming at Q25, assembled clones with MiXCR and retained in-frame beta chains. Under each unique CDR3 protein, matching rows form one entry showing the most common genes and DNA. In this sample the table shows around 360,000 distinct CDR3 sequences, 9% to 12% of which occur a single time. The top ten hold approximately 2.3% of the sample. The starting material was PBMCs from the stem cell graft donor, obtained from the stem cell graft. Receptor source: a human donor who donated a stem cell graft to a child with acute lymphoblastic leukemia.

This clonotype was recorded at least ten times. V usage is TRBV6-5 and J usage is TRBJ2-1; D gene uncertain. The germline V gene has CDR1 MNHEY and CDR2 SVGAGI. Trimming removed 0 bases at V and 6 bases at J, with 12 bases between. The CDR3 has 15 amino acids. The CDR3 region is CASSYSHGEANEQFF. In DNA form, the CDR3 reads TGTGCCAGCAGTTACTCCCATGGTGAGGCCAATGAGCAGTTCTTC.

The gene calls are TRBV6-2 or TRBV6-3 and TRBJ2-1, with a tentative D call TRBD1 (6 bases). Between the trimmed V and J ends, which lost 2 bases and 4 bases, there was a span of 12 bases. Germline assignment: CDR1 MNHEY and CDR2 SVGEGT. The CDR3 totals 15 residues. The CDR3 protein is CASSYGRGRYNEQFF. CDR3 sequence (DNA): TGTGCCAGCAGTTACGGCAGGGGCCGATACAATGAGCAGTTCTTC.

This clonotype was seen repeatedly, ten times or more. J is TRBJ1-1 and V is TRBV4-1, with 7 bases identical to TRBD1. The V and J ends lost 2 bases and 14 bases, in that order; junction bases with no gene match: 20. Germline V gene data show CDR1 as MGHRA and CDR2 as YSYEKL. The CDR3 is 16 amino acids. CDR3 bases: TGCGCCAGCAGCCAAAGTGAATTGAGGGGGCCGCGGAAGGAATTCTTT. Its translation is CASSQSELRGPRKEFF.

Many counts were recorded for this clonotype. CDR3 loop: CASSPGTEINEQYF. CDR3 coding DNA: TGTGCCAGCAGTCCAGGGACAGAAATAAACGAGCAGTACTTC. This chain uses TRBV27 with TRBJ2-7; 7 bases match TRBD1. The CDR3 has 14 residues. V lost 5 bases, J lost 5 bases, and 9 bases stayed unmatched. The V gene's germline CDR1 is MNHEY and CDR2 SMNVEV (reference sequence).

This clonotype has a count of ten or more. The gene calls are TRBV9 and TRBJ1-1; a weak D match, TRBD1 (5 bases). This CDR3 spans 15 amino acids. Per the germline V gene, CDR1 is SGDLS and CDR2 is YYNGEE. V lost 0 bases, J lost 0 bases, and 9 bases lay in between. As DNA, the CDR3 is TGTGCCAGCAGCGTAGGGGGCAGGTTGAACACTGAAGCTTTCTTT. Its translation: CASSVGGRLNTEAFF.

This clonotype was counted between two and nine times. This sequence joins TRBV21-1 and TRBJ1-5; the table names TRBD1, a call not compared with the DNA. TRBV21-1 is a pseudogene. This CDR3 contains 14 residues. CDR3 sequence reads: CASHGTDSNQPQHF. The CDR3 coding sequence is TGTGCCAGCCATGGGACAGATAGCAATCAGCCCCAGCATTTT.

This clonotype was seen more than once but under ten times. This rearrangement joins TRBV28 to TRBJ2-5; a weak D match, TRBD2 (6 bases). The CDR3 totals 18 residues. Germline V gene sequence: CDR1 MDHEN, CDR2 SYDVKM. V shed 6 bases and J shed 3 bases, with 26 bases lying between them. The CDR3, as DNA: TGTGCCAGCAGCCGATACCGGCGAGCAAGTGGGAGGAAAGAGACCCAGTACTTC. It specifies CASSRYRRASGRKETQYF.

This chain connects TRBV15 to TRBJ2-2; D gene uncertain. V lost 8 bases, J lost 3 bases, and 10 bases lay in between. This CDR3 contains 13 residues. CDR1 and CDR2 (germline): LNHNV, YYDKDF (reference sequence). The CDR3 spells CATGSADTGELFF. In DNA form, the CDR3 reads TGTGCCACCGGTTCGGCGGACACCGGGGAGCTGTTTTTT.

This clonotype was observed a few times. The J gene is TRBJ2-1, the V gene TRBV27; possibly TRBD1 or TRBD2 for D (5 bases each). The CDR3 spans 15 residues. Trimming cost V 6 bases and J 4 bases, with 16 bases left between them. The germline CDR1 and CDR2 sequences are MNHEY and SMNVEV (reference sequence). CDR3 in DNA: TGTGCCAGCAGCCTTGGGACCCACCCATACAATGAGCAGTTCTTC. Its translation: CASSLGTHPYNEQFF.

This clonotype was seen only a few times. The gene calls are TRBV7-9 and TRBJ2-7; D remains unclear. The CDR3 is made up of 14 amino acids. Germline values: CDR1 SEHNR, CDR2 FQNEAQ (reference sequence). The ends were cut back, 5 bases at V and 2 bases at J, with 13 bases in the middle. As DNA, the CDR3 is TGTGCCAGCAGCCCCCAGTTGGCCCCCTACGAGCAGTACTTC. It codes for CASSPQLAPYEQYF.

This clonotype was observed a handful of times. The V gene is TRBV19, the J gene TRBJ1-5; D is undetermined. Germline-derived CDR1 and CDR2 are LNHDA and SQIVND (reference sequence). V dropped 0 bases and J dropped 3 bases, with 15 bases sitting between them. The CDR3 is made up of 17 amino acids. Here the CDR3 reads CASSIDRGAAINQPQHF. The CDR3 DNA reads TGTGCCAGTAGTATAGATCGGGGAGCAGCGATCAATCAGCCCCAGCATTTT. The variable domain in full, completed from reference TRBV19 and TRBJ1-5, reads DGGITQSPKYLFRKEGQNVTLSCEQNLNHDAMYWYRQDPGQGLRLIYYSQIVNDFQKGDIAEGYSVSREKKESFPLTVTSAQKNPTAFYLCASSIDRGAAINQPQHFGDGTRLSIL.

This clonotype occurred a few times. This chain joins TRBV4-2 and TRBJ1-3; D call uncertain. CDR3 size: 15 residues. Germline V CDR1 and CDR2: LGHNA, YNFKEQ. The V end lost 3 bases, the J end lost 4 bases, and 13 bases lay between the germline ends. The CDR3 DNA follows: TGTGCCAGCAGCCAGATGGACTCTGCGGGAAACACCATATATTTT. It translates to CASSQMDSAGNTIYF.

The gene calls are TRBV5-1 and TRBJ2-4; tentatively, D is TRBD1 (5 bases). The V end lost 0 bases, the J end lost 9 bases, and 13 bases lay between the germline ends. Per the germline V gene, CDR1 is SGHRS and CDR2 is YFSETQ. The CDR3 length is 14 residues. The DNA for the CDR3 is TGCGCCAGCAGCTTGGGGGCGGAAACAGGCATTCAGTACTTC. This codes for CASSLGAETGIQYF.

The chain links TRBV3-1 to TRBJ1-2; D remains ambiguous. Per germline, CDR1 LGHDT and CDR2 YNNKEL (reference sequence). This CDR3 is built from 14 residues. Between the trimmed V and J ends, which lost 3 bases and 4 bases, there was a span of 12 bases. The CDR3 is CASSQRELAYGYTF. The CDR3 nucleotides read TGTGCCAGCAGCCAGAGAGAGTTAGCCTATGGCTACACCTTC.

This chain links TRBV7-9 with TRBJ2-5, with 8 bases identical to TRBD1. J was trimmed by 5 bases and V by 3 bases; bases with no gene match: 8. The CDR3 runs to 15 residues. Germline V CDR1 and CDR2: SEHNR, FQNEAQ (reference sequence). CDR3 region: CASSLTQGAAETQYF. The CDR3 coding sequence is TGTGCCAGCAGCTTGACGCAGGGGGCAGCGGAGACCCAGTACTTC.

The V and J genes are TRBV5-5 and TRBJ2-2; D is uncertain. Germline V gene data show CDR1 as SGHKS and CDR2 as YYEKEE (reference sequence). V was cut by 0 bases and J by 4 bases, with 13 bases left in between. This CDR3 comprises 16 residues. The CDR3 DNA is TGTGCCAGCAGCTTGGTCGTCGATGTCACCACCGGGGAGCTGTTTTTT. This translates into CASSLVVDVTTGELFF.

The CDR3 protein is CASSSGTGGLAGGLGSGTQYF. The CDR3 bases are TGTGCCAGCAGCAGCGGGACAGGTGGACTAGCGGGAGGTCTGGGTTCTGGGACCCAGTACTTC. This chain connects TRBV11-1 to TRBJ2-5; 14 bases map to TRBD2. The CDR3 consists of 21 residues. The V and J ends lost 5 bases and 7 bases, in that order; junction bases with no gene match: 24. The germline gives CDR1 SGHAT, CDR2 FQDESV (reference sequence). Drawing the rest from reference TRBV11-1 and TRBJ2-5, the complete variable domain is EAEVAQSPRYKITEKSQAVAFWCDPISGHATLYWYRQILGQGPELLVQFQDESVVDDSQLPKDRFSAERLKGVDSTLKIQPAELGDSAMYLCASSSGTGGLAGGLGSGTQYFGPGTRLLVL.

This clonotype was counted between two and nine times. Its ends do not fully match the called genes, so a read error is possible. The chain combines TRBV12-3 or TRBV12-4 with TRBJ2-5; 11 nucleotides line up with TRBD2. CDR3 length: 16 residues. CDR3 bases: TGTGCCAGCAGTCTAGCGGGAGGCCGAGGAAGTGATGGCCAGTACTTC. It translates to CASSLAGGRGSDGQYF.

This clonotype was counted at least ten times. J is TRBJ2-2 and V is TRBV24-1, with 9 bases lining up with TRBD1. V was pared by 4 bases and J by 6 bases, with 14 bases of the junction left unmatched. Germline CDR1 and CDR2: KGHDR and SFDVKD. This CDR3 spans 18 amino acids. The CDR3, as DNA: TGTGCCACCAGTGACGGGACCTTCAGGGACAGGGCGGCCGGGGAGCTGTTTTTT. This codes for CATSDGTFRDRAAGELFF.

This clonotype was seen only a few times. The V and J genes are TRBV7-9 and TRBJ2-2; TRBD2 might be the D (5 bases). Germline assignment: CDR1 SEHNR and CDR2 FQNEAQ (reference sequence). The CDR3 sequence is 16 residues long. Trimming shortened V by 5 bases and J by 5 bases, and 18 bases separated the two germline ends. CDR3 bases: TGTGCCAGCAGCCTTACGCCCCGTCGGGATACCGGGGAGCTGTTTTTT. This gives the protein CASSLTPRRDTGELFF.

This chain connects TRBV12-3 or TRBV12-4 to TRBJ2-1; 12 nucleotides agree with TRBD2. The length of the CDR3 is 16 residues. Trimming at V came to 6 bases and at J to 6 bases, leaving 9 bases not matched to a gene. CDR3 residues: CASRTRLAGERNEQFF. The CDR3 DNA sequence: TGTGCCAGCAGGACTAGACTAGCGGGAGAACGCAATGAGCAGTTCTTC.

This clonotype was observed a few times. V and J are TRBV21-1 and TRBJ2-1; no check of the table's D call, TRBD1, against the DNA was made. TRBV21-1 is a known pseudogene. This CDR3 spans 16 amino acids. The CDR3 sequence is CASSAPGQGASMKQFF. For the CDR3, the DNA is TGTGCCAGCAGCGCCCCGGGACAGGGGGCGTCAATGAAGCAGTTCTTC.

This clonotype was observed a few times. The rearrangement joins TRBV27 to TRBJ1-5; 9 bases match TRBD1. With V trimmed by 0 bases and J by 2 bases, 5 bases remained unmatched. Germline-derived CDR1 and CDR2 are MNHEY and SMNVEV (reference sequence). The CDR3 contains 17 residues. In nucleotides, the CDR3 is TGTGCCAGCAGTTTATCGCTGAGACAGGGGGGCAATCAGCCCCAGCATTTT. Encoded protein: CASSLSLRQGGNQPQHF.

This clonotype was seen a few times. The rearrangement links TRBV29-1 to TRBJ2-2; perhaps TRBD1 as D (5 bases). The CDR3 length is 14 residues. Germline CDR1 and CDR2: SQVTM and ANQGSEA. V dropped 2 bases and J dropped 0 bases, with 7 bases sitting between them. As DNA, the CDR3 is TGCAGCGTTGAAAAGGGGCCGAACACCGGGGAGCTGTTTTTT. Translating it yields CSVEKGPNTGELFF.